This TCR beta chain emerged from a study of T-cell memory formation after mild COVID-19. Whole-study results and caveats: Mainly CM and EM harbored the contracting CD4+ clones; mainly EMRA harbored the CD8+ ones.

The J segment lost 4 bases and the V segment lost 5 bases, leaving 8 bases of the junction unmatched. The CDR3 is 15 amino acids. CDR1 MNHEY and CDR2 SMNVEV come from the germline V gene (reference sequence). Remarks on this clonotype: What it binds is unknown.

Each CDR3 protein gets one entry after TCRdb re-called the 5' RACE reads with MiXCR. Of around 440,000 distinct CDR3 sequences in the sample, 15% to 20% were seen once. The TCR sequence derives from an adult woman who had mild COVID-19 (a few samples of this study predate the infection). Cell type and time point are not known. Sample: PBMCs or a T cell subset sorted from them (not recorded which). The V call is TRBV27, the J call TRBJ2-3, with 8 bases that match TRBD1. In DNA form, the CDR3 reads TGTGCCAGCAGTCGATCCAGGGGGCGCGCAGATACGCAGTATTTT. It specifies CASSRSRGRADTQYF.